This TCR beta chain was captured in a study of cytomegalovirus exposure and HLA in healthy donors. To note about this clone: Its antigen is still unknown.

Those who donated were healthy bone marrow donors. Broader study findings: One later analysis reportedly identified an Asian-associated ancestry cluster that showed fewer N-insertions than the approximately 710-donor mean.

This CDR3 is built from 14 residues. Germline V gives CDR1 SNHLY, CDR2 FYNNEI. Trimming shortened V by 8 bases and J by 9 bases, and 20 bases separated the two germline ends. The study ran its PCR with 60 Vbeta and 13 Jbeta primers. Produced via immunoSEQ multiplex PCR; TCRdb's table is partial and in-frame only. The table lists roughly 190,000 clones, 65% to 80% of them singletons. The sequenced material came from PBMCs. This TCR came from a man under 40 in good health and CMV-seropositive. The J gene is TRBJ2-1, the V gene TRBV2, with D possibly being TRBD1 (6 bases). This CDR3 reads CASLRDTRRSEQFF. As DNA, the CDR3 is TGTGCCAGCCTCCGGGACACCCGGAGGAGTGAGCAGTTCTTC.